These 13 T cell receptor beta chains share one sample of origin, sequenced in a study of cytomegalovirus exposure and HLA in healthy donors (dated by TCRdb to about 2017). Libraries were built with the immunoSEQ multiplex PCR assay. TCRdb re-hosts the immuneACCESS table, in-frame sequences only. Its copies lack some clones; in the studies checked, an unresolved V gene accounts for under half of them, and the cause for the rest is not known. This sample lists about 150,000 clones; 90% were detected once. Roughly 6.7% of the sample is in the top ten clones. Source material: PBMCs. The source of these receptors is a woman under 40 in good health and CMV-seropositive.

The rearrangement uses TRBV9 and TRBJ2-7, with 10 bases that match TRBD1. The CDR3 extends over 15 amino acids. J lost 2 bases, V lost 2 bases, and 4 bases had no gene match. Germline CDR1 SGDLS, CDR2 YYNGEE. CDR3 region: CASSVGTGAAYEQYF. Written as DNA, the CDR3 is TGTGCCAGCAGCGTCGGGACAGGGGCTGCCTACGAGCAGTACTTC.

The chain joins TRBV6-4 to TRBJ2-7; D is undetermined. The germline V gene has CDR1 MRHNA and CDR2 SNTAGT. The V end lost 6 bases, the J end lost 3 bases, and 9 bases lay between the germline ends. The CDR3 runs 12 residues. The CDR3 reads CASSSSNYEQYF. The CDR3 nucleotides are TGTGCCAGCAGCTCCTCTAACTACGAGCAGTACTTC.

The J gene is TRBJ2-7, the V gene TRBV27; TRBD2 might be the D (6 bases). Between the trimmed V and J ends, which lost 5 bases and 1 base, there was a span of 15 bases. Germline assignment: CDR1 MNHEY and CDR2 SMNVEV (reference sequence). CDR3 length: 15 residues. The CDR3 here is CASSPVGRGSYEQYF. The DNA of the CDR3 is TGTGCCAGCAGTCCAGTCGGTCGGGGGTCCTACGAGCAGTACTTC.

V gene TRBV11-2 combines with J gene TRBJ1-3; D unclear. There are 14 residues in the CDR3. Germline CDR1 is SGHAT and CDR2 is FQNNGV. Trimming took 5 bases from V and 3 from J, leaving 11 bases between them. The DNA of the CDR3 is TGTGCCAGCAGCCGCGCGGTCGGTGGAAACACCATATATTTT. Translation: CASSRAVGGNTIYF.

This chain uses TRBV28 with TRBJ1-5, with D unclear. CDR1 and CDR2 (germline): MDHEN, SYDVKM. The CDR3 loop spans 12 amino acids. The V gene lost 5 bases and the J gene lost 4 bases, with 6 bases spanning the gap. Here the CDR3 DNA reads TGTGCCAGCAGTCCGAGGAATCAGCCCCAGCATTTT. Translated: CASSPRNQPQHF.

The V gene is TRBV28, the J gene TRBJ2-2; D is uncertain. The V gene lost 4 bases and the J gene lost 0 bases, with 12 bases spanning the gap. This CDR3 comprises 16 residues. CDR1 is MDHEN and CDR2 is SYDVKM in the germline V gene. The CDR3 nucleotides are TGTGCCAGCAGTTCCCCGTTGGCCGCGAACACCGGGGAGCTGTTTTTT. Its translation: CASSSPLAANTGELFF.

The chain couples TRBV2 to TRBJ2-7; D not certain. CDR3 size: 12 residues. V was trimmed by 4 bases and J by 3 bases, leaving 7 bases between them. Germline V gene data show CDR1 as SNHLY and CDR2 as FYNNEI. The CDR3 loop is CASSGQNYEQYF. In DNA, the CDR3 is TGTGCCAGCAGTGGTCAGAACTACGAGCAGTACTTC.

CDR3 in DNA: TGTGCCAGTACCCCAGATTCCCTAGAGGGGGTGAACACTGAAGCTTTCTTT. It is translated as CASTPDSLEGVNTEAFF. The chain carries TRBV11-2 and TRBJ1-1, with D perhaps TRBD1 (6 bases). The CDR3 is made up of 17 amino acids. The V and J ends lost 9 bases and 0 bases respectively, with 23 bases between them. Looked up from germline, CDR1 is SGHAT and CDR2 is FQNNGV.

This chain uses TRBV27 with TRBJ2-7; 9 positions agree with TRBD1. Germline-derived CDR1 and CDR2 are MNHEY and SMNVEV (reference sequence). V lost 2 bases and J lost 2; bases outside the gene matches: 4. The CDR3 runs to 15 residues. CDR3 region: CASSLGGQGTYEQYF. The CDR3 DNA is TGTGCCAGCAGTTTAGGGGGACAGGGAACCTACGAGCAGTACTTC.

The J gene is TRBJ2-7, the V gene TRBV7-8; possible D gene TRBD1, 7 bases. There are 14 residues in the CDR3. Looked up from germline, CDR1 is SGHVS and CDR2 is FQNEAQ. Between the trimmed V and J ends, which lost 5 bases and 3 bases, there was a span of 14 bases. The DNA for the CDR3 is TGTGCCAGCAGCACGACAGGGACTCTCTACGAGCAGTACTTC. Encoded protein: CASSTTGTLYEQYF. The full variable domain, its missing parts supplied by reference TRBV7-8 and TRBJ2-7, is GAGVSQSPRYKVAKRGQDVALRCDPISGHVSLFWYQQALGQGPEFLTYFQNEAQLDKSGLPSDRFFAERPEGSVSTLKIQRTQQEDSAVYLCASSTTGTLYEQYFGPGTRLTVT.

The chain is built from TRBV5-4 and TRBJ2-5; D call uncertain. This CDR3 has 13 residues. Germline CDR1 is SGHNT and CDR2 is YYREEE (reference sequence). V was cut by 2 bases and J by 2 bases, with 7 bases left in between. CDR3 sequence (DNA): TGTGCCAGCAGCTTTACAGAGCAAGAGACCCAGTACTTC. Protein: CASSFTEQETQYF. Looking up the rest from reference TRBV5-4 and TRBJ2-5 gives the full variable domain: ETGVTQSPTHLIKTRGQQVTLRCSSQSGHNTVSWYQQALGQGPQFIFQYYREEENGRGNFPPRFSGLQFPNYSSELNVNALELDDSALYLCASSFTEQETQYFGPGTRLLVL.

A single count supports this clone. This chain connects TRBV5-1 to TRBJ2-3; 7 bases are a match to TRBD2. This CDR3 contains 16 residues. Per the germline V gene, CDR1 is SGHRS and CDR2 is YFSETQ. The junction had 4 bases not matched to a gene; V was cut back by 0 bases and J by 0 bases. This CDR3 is CASSLGLAPSTDTQYF. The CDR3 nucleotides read TGCGCCAGCAGCTTGGGACTAGCTCCGAGCACAGATACGCAGTATTTT.

The CDR3 DNA is TGCGCCAGCAGCCAAGTAAGACAGCTTAATTCACCCCTCCACTTT. Translated: CASSQVRQLNSPLHF. The J gene is TRBJ1-6, the V gene TRBV4-1; TRBD1 might be the D (5 bases). The V and J ends lost 1 base and 6 bases respectively, with 10 bases between them. The germline gives CDR1 MGHRA, CDR2 YSYEKL. This CDR3 is 15 amino acids long.